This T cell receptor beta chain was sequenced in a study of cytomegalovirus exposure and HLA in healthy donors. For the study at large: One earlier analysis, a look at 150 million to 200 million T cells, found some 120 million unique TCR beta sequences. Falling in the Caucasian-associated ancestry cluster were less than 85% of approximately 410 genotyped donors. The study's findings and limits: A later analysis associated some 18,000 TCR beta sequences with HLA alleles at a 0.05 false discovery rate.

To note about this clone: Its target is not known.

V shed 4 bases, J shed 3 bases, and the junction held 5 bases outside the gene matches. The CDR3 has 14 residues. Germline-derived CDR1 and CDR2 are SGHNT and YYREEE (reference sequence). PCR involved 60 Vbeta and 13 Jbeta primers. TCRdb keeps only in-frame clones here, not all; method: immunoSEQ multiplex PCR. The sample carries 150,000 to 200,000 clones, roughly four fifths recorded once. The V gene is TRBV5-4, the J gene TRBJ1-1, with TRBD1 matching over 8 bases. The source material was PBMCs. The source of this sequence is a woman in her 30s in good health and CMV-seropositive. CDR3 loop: CASSPTGDDTEAFF. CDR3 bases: TGTGCCAGCAGCCCGACAGGGGACGACACTGAAGCTTTCTTT.